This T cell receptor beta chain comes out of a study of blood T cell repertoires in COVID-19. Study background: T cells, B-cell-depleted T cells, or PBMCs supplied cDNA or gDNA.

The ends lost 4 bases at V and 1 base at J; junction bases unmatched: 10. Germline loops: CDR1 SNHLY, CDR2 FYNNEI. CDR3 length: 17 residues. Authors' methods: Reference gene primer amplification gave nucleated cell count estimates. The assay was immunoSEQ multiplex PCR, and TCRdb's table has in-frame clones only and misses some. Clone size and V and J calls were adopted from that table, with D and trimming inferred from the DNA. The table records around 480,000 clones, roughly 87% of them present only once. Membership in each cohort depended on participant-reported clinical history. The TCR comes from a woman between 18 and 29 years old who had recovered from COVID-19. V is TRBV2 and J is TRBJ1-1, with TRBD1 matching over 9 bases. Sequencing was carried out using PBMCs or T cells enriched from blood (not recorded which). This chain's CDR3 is CASSAGTGRPGNTEAFF. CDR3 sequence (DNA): TGTGCCAGCAGTGCCGGGACAGGGCGTCCTGGGAACACTGAAGCTTTCTTT.